A single sample is the source of the 18 T cell receptor beta chains below, sequenced in a study of molecular identifiers for immune sequencing clone quantification. TCRdb recomputed calls from the PCR reads with MiXCR, one row per CDR3 protein. Here the sample spans about 100,000 distinct CDR3 sequences, roughly a third being singletons. Sequenced sample: naive CD8+ T cells from blood, with Jurkat cell RNA spiked in. Stated subset: FACS-sorted CD8+CD4-CCR7+CD45RA+ naive T cells. These receptors were collected from a human donor in good health. Some libraries in this study had Jurkat cell RNA spiked in.

Comments on this clonotype: The junction differs from germline at one of its ends, possibly a read error. The genes are TRBV6-5 and TRBJ2-1, with D tentatively TRBD2 (5 bases). This CDR3 is built from 15 residues. CDR1 is MNHEY and CDR2 is SVGAGI in the germline V gene. The CDR3, as DNA: TGTGCCACCTTCCTGAGTATGGGAGCGTACAGTGAGCAGTTCTTC. It yields the protein CATFLSMGAYSEQFF.

The chain links TRBV11-2 to TRBJ2-3; 7 bases map to TRBD2. CDR3 size: 17 residues. Unmatched junction bases numbered 14, after V lost 5 bases and J lost 3 bases. CDR1 is SGHAT, CDR2 FQNNGV, per germline. For the CDR3, the DNA is TGTGCCAGCAGCCCATGGTCTAGCGGAGGTGGGACAGATACGCAGTATTTT. It encodes CASSPWSSGGGTDTQYF.

The gene calls are TRBV29-1 and TRBJ2-1, with 7 bases fitting TRBD2. Germline trimming cut 5 bases from V and 0 bases from J; bases unmatched to any gene: 4. The CDR3 consists of 14 residues. In germline, CDR1 is SQVTM, CDR2 ANQGSEA. The CDR3 region has the DNA TGCAGCGTTATAAGCGGGGCCTCCTACAATGAGCAGTTCTTC. This encodes CSVISGASYNEQFF.

The CDR3 nucleotides read TGTGCCAGCAGGGCTCCGGGACTAGCAACAGATACGCAGTATTTT. It codes for CASRAPGLATDTQYF. This chain links TRBV13 with TRBJ2-3; 9 nucleotides align to TRBD2. The CDR3 totals 15 residues. Losses at the gene ends were 6 bases for V and 3 bases for J; bases not matched to a gene: 7. The germline V gene encodes CDR1 PRHDT and CDR2 FYEKMQ (reference sequence).

At least ten counts were recorded for this clonotype. The V call is TRBV6-5, the J call TRBJ1-1; D gene unclear. Germline V gene data show CDR1 as MNHEY and CDR2 as SVGAGI. Trimming took 9 bases from V and 4 from J, leaving 12 bases between them. The CDR3 totals 12 residues. In nucleotides, the CDR3 is TGTGCCAGTACGACTGGTAGCACTGAAGCTTTCTTT. Protein: CASTTGSTEAFF.

This clonotype has a count of ten or more. The V call is TRBV5-1, the J call TRBJ2-3; 9 bases are shared with TRBD2. V lost 3 bases, J lost 4 bases, and 6 bases stayed unmatched. The CDR3 has 15 residues. Germline values: CDR1 SGHRS, CDR2 YFSETQ. CDR3 sequence reads: CASSSEREVADTQYF. CDR3 nucleotides: TGCGCCAGCAGCTCCGAGCGGGAGGTGGCAGATACGCAGTATTTT. Full variable domain (outside the CDR3, taken from reference TRBV5-1 and TRBJ2-3): KAGVTQTPRYLIKTRGQQVTLSCSPISGHRSVSWYQQTPGQGLQFLFEYFSETQRNKGNFPGRFSGRQFSNSRSEMNVSTLELGDSALYLCASSSEREVADTQYFGPGTRLTVL.

This clonotype was found many times. J is TRBJ2-7 and V is TRBV7-9; TRBD1 matches 8 bases. CDR1 is SEHNR and CDR2 is FQNEAQ in the germline V gene (reference sequence). V gave up 1 base and J gave up 5 bases; unmatched junction bases: 4. The CDR3 is made up of 14 amino acids. The DNA for the CDR3 is TGTGCCAGCAGCTTAGGCAGGGGGCATCACGAGCAGTACTTC. Translation: CASSLGRGHHEQYF.

A word on this clonotype: Since a much larger clone is just one base distant, this may be a read error. The chain recombines TRBV11-2 with TRBJ2-4; D is uncertain. Germline V gives CDR1 SGHAT, CDR2 FQNNGV. V was clipped by 5 bases and J by 5 bases, with 19 bases between them. The CDR3 spans 16 residues. For the CDR3, the DNA is TGTGCCAGCAGCCATCTTCATACGGGCTCCCAAAACATTCAGTACTTC. It translates to CASSHLHTGSQNIQYF. Variable domain in full (rest from reference TRBV11-2 and TRBJ2-4): EAGVAQSPRYKIIEKRQSVAFWCNPISGHATLYWYQQILGQGPKLLIQFQNNGVVDDSQLPKDRFSAERLKGVDSTLKIQPAKLEDSAVYLCASSHLHTGSQNIQYFGAGTRLSVL.

This clonotype showed up just a few times. V and J are TRBV6-5 and TRBJ1-1; D is unresolved. This CDR3 contains 13 residues. V was clipped by 1 base and J by 7 bases, with 10 bases between them. CDR1 is MNHEY, CDR2 SVGAGI, per germline. CDR3 sequence (DNA): TGTGCCAGCAGTTACTTGTCGGGATATGAAGCTTTCTTT. Translating it yields CASSYLSGYEAFF.

In its sample, this clonotype was seen a few times. The gene calls are TRBV28 and TRBJ2-3, with D unclear. The length of the CDR3 is 17 residues. V was trimmed by 1 base and J by 0 bases, leaving 14 bases between them. Germline CDR1 is MDHEN and CDR2 is SYDVKM. The CDR3 reads CASSLYPDGASTDTQYF. CDR3 nucleotides: TGTGCCAGCAGTTTATACCCGGACGGTGCTAGCACAGATACGCAGTATTTT.

The V call is TRBV4-3, the J call TRBJ2-1, with TRBD1 identical over 8 bases. This CDR3 has 12 amino acids. The V gene's germline CDR1 is LGHNA and CDR2 YSLEER. Trimming cost V 4 bases and J 9 bases; bases outside gene matches: 2. CDR3: CASSLDRVEQFF. The CDR3 region has the DNA TGCGCCAGCAGCCTGGACAGGGTTGAGCAGTTCTTC.

This clonotype was observed many times. The V and J genes are TRBV29-1 and TRBJ1-1; no reliable D call. Between the trimmed V and J ends, which lost 4 bases and 1 base, there was a span of 7 bases. This CDR3 contains 12 residues. CDR1 is SQVTM, CDR2 ANQGSEA, per germline. DNA for the CDR3: TGCAGCGTTGTCGCCGAGAACACTGAAGCTTTCTTT. Translated, it gives CSVVAENTEAFF.

The V gene is TRBV29-1, the J gene TRBJ2-7, with D unclear. This CDR3 is 14 amino acids long. The germline V gene has CDR1 SQVTM and CDR2 ANQGSEA. V was pared by 5 bases and J by 6 bases, with 20 bases between. The CDR3 DNA reads TGCAGCGTTAAACGCGAAGCGATGGGTCTCGAGCAGTACTTC. Protein sequence: CSVKREAMGLEQYF.

The rearrangement links TRBV9 to TRBJ2-7; D possibly corresponds to TRBD1 (7 bases). V was pared by 4 bases and J by 0 bases, with 11 bases between. The CDR3 runs 14 residues. Per the germline V gene, CDR1 is SGDLS and CDR2 is YYNGEE. The CDR3, as DNA: TGTGCCAGCAGCACTCAGGGGGGCTCCTACGAGCAGTACTTC. Translating it yields CASSTQGGSYEQYF.

This clonotype was picked up a small number of times. The chain recombines TRBV7-9 with TRBJ2-5; 7 positions match TRBD1. The germline V gene encodes CDR1 SEHNR and CDR2 FQNEAQ (reference sequence). Losses at the gene ends were 2 bases for V and 1 base for J; bases not matched to a gene: 7. The CDR3 extends over 16 amino acids. In nucleotides, the CDR3 is TGTGCCAGCAGCTTATCCGGGACAGCGCCCCAAGAGACCCAGTACTTC. Residues: CASSLSGTAPQETQYF. Drawing the rest from reference TRBV7-9 and TRBJ2-5, the complete variable domain is DTGVSQNPRHKITKRGQNVTFRCDPISEHNRLYWYRQTLGQGPEFLTYFQNEAQLEKSRLLSDRFSAERPKGSFSTLEIQRTEQGDSAMYLCASSLSGTAPQETQYFGPGTRLLVL.

The gene calls are TRBV12-3 or TRBV12-4 and TRBJ2-5; perhaps TRBD2 as D (5 bases). CDR3 size: 14 residues. The V end was cut by 3 bases, the J end by 1 base, with 9 bases between. The CDR3 nucleotides are TGTGCCAGCAGTTTCCCCGAGGGCCAAGAGACCCAGTACTTC. This sequence encodes CASSFPEGQETQYF.

A word on this clonotype: Given a much more abundant clone one base away, this may be a read error. The chain links TRBV5-6 to TRBJ2-1; maybe TRBD1 (5 bases). The germline V gene encodes CDR1 SGHDT and CDR2 YYEEEE. The CDR3 contains 15 residues. V was shortened by 3 bases and J by 2 bases, with 12 bases between the two germline ends. The CDR3 DNA reads as TGTGCCAGCAGCTCGCACTGGGGCGCCTACAATGAGCAGTTCTTC. This encodes CASSSHWGAYNEQFF.

Concerning this clonotype: This may stem from a read error, because a much larger clone lies one nucleotide away. This CDR3 fails to terminate in the conserved phenylalanine or tryptophan, so it likely reflects a read error. The V and J genes are TRBV28 and TRBJ2-3; D call uncertain. The germline V and J ends were trimmed by 4 bases and 2 bases, with 10 bases remaining between them. CDR1 MDHEN and CDR2 SYDVKM come from the germline V gene. The CDR3 covers 14 residues. CDR3 in DNA: TGTGCCAGCAGTTATCCACGATACACAGATACGCAGTATTTG. This sequence encodes CASSYPRYTDTQYL.